This T cell receptor (beta chain) came from a study of read filtering for tumor transcriptome and immune sequencing. Study as a whole: Among patients, 17 to 20 were male and 15 or so female, aged about 47 to 80 (mean about 69).

The library was built from around 400 ng RNA with molecular barcoded adaptors for alpha/delta and beta/gamma chains. TCRdb passed the reads through MiXCR, listing each CDR3 protein once. The sample carries 50,000 or so distinct CDR3 sequences, approximately 18% recorded once. There are a few counts of this clonotype. The sequence was obtained from a donor aged 40 or older with multiple myeloma. Sequencing used a population of CD138-negative cells sorted from bone marrow.

CDR3 bases: TGTGCCATCAGCCCCCGAAGCCCGACCTTTTACGAGCAGTACTTC. Encoded protein: CAISPRSPTFYEQYF. The chain carries TRBV10-3 and TRBJ2-7; unclear D gene. V lost 6 bases, J lost 4 bases, and 19 bases lay in between. From germline, CDR1 is ENHRY and CDR2 SYGVKD. CDR3 length: 15 amino acids.